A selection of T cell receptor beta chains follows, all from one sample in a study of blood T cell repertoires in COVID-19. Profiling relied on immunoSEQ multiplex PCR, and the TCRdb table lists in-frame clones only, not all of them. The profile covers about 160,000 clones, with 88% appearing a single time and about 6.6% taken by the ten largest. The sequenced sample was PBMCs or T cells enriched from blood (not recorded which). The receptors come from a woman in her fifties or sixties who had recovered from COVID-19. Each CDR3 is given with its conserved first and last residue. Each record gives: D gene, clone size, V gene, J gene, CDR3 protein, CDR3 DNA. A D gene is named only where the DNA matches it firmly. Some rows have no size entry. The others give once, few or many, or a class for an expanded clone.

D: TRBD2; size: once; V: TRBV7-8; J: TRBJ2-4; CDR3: CASSKSGGYGNIQYF; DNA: TGTGCCAGCAGCAAGTCGGGAGGTTATGGGAACATTCAGTACTTC
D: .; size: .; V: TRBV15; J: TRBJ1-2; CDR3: CATSREPSGILGYTF; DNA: TGTGCCACCAGCAGGGAACCGTCAGGGATTCTGGGCTACACCTTC
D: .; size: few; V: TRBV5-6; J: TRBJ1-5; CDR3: CASSSLSQPQHF; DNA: TGTGCCAGCAGCTCCCTCAGTCAGCCCCAGCATTTT
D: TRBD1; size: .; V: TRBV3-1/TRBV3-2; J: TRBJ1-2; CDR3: CASSPTPGTGYGYTF; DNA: TGTGCCAGCAGCCCCACTCCCGGGACAGGCTATGGCTACACCTTC
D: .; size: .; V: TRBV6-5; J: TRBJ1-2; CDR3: CASEFTGLYGYTF; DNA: TGTGCCAGCGAATTTACAGGCCTCTATGGCTACACCTTC
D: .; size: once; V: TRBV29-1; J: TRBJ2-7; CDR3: CSVEVGPLSYEQYF; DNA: TGCAGCGTTGAAGTGGGGCCTTTATCCTACGAGCAGTACTTC
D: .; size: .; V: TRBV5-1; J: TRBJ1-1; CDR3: CASSGGQPLRTEAFF; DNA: TGCGCCAGCAGCGGCGGACAGCCCCTTAGAACTGAAGCTTTCTTT
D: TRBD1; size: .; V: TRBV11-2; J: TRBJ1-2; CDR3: CASSSRTGVYGYTF; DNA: TGTGCCAGCAGCTCGCGGACAGGCGTCTATGGCTACACCTTC
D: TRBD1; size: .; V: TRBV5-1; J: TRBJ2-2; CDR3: CASSSGQGALTGELFF; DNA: TGCGCCAGCAGCTCGGGACAGGGGGCCTTGACCGGGGAGCTGTTTTTT
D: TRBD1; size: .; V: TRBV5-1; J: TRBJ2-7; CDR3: CASSLWTGAPYEQYF; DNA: TGCGCCAGCAGCTTGTGGACAGGGGCGCCCTACGAGCAGTACTTC
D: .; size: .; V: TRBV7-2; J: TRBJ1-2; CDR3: CASSSRAGEGYGYTF; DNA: TGTGCCAGCAGCTCCCGGGCAGGGGAGGGGTATGGCTACACCTTC
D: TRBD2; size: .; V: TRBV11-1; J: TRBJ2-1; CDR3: CASSLAGASGGREQFF; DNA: TGTGCCAGCAGCTTAGCGGGGGCTAGCGGGGGTCGGGAGCAGTTCTTC
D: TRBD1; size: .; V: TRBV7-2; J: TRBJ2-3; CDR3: CASSFTGVVDTQYF; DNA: TGTGCCAGCAGCTTTACAGGGGTAGTCGATACGCAGTATTTT
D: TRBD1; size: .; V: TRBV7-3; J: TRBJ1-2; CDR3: CASTHLTGEDYGYTF; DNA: TGTGCCAGCACCCATCTAACAGGGGAAGACTATGGCTACACCTTC
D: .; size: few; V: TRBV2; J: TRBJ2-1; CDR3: CASRGDTLNEQFF; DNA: TGTGCCAGCAGGGGGGACACTTTAAATGAGCAGTTCTTC
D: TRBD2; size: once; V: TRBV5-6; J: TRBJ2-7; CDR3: CASSLKLAGGFTIEQYF; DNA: TGTGCCAGCAGCTTGAAACTAGCGGGGGGCTTTACTATCGAGCAGTACTTC
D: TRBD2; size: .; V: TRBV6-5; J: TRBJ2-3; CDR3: CASSPRAGIEDTQYF; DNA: TGTGCCAGCAGCCCCCGAGCGGGGATCGAAGATACGCAGTATTTT
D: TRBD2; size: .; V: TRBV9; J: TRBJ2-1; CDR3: CASSTRLARSYNEQFF; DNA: TGTGCCAGCAGCACCCGACTAGCGCGGTCCTACAATGAGCAGTTCTTC
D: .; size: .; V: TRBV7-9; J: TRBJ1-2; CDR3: CASSLAAPADGYTF; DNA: TGTGCCAGCAGCTTAGCGGCTCCGGCGGATGGCTACACCTTC
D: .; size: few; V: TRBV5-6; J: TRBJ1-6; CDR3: CASSRQIDSPLHF; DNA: TGTGCCAGCAGTCGACAGATAGATTCACCCCTCCACTTT
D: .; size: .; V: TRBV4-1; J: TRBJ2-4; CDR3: CASSSYQGNIQYF; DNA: TGCGCCAGCTCGTCATACCAGGGCAACATTCAGTACTTC
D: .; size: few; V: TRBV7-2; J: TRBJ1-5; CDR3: CASSTGQTARPQHF; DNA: TGTGCCAGCAGCACCGGACAGACCGCCCGGCCCCAGCATTTT
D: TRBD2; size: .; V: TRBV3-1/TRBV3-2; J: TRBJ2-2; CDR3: CASSQASGTGELFF; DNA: TGTGCCAGCAGCCAAGCTAGCGGGACCGGGGAGCTGTTTTTT
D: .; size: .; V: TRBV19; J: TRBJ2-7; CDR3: CASSIRFGRQGGSYEQYF; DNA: TGTGCCAGTAGTATTAGGTTTGGGCGGCAGGGGGGCTCCTACGAGCAGTACTTC
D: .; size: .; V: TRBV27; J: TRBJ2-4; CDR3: CASIPGFPAKNIQYF; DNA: TGTGCCAGCATTCCGGGATTCCCAGCCAAAAACATTCAGTACTTC
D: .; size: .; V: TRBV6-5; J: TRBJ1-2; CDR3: CASSYVPTGHGYTF; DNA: TGTGCCAGCAGTTACGTCCCAACAGGGCATGGCTACACCTTC
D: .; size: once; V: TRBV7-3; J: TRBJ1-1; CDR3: CASSSTDSEAFF; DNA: TGTGCCAGCAGCTCTACGGACAGTGAAGCTTTCTTT
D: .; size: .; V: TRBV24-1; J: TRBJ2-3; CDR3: CATSDLGGAGDTQYF; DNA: TGTGCCACCAGTGATTTGGGAGGGGCAGGAGATACGCAGTATTTT
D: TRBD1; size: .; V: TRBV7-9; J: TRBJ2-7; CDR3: CASSDDRVRYEQYF; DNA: TGTGCCAGCAGCGACGACAGGGTACGCTACGAGCAGTACTTC
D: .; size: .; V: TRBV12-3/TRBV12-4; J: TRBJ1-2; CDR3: CASSPGKVYGYTF; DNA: TGTGCCAGCAGTCCAGGGAAGGTCTATGGCTACACCTTC
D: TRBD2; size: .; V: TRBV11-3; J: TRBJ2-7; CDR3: CASSVVAGGSYEQYF; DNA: TGTGCCAGCAGCGTGGTAGCGGGGGGCTCCTACGAGCAGTACTTC
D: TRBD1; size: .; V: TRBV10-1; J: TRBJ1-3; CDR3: CASSCRDRGRSGNTIYF; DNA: TGCGCCAGCAGTTGCCGGGACAGGGGTCGCTCTGGAAACACCATATATTTT
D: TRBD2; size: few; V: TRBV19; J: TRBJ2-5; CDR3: CASSLGGWQETQYF; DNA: TGTGCCAGTAGTTTGGGGGGGTGGCAAGAGACCCAGTACTTC
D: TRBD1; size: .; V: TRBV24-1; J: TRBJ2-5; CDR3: CATSDPGQGAKRETQYF; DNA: TGTGCCACCAGTGATCCGGGACAGGGGGCCAAGAGAGAGACCCAGTACTTC
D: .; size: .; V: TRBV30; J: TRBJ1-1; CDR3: CAWNLPGRGGEAFF; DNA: TGTGCCTGGAACCTCCCCGGCAGAGGAGGTGAAGCTTTCTTT
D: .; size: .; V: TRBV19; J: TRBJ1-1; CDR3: CASSIGVLNTEAFF; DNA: TGTGCCAGTAGTATAGGAGTCTTGAACACTGAAGCTTTCTTT
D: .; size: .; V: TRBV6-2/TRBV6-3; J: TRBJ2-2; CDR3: CASSWATTGELFF; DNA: TGTGCCAGCAGTTGGGCTACCACCGGGGAGCTGTTTTTT
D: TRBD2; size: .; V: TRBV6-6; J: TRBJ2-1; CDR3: CASRGGVYNEQFF; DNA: TGTGCCAGTCGGGGGGGGGTCTACAATGAGCAGTTCTTC
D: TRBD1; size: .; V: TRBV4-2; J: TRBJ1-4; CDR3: CASSQDTGTGGRGKLFF; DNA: TGTGCCAGCAGCCAAGACACCGGGACAGGGGGTCGGGGAAAACTGTTTTTT
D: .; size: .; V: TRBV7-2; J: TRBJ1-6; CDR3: CASSFAGNNSPLHF; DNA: TGTGCCAGCAGCTTTGCGGGAAACAATTCACCCCTCCACTTT
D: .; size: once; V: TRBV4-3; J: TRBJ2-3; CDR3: CASSPGGPGADTQYF; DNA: TGCGCCAGCAGCCCCGGCGGGCCGGGAGCAGATACGCAGTATTTT
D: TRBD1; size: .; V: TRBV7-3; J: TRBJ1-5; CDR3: CASSLTGGFMEPQHF; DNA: TGTGCCAGCAGCTTAACAGGGGGCTTCATGGAGCCCCAGCATTTT
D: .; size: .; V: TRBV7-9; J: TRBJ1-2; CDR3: CASRDRDNNYGYTF; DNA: TGTGCCAGCAGGGACAGAGATAATAACTATGGCTACACCTTC
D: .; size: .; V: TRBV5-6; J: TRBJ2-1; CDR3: CASSLFGDNEQFF; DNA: TGTGCCAGCAGCTTGTTTGGAGACAATGAGCAGTTCTTC
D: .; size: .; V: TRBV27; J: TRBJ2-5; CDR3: CASSRGDNQETQYF; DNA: TGTGCCAGCAGTCGAGGGGACAACCAAGAGACCCAGTACTTC
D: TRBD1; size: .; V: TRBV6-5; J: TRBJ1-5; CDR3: CASSRDSYSNQPQHF; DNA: TGTGCCAGCAGCCGGGACAGCTATAGCAATCAGCCCCAGCATTTT
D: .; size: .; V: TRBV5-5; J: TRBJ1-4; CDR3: CASIQGLDHSNEKLFF; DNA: TGTGCCAGCATCCAGGGGCTTGATCATTCTAATGAAAAACTGTTTTTT
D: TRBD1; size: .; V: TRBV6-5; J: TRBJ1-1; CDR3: CASSYYGTGSEAFF; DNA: TGTGCCAGCAGTTACTACGGGACAGGTAGTGAAGCTTTCTTT
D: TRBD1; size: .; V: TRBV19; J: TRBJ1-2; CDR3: CASSMGTGVEIYGYTF; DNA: TGTGCCAGTAGTATGGGGACAGGGGTCGAAATCTATGGCTACACCTTC
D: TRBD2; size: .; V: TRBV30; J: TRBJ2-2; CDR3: CAWRKYRGLAAGTGELFF; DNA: TGTGCCTGGAGGAAGTACCGGGGACTAGCGGCGGGGACCGGGGAGCTGTTTTTT
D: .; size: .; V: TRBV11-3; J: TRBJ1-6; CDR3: CASSLDLGNSPLHF; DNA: TGTGCCAGCAGCTTAGATCTAGGCAATTCACCCCTCCACTTT
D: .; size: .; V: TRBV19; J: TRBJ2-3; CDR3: CASTHGGGGTDTQYF; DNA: TGTGCCAGTACTCATGGGGGCGGGGGAACAGATACGCAGTATTTT
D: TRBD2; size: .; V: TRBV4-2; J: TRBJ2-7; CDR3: CASSPVGLAGGPPLHEQYF; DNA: TGTGCCAGCTCCCCAGTCGGACTAGCGGGGGGGCCACCCCTCCACGAGCAGTACTTC
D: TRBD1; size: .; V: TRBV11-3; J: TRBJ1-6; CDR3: CASSLGQGMNSPLHF; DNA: TGTGCCAGCAGCTTGGGACAGGGGATGAATTCACCCCTCCACTTT
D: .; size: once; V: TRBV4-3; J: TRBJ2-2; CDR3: CASSQVGENTGELFF; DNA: TGCGCCAGCAGCCAAGTAGGGGAGAACACCGGGGAGCTGTTTTTT
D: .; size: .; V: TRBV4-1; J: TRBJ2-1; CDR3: CASSQDLGTLNEQFF; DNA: TGCGCCAGCAGCCAAGATCTGGGGACTCTCAATGAGCAGTTCTTC
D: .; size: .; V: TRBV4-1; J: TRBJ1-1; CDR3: CASSQVSAGFTEAFF; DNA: TGCGCCAGCAGCCAAGTTTCCGCAGGGTTTACAGAAGCTTTCTTT
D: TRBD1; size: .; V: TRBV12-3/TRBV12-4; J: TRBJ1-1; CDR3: CASTRGPLTEAFF; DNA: TGTGCCAGCACCAGGGGGCCCTTGACTGAAGCTTTCTTT
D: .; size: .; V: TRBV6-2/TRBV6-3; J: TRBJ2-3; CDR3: CASSDRDTQYF; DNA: TGTGCCAGCAGCGACAGAGATACGCAGTATTTT
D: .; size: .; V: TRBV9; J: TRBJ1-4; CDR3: CASSVDGEGFNEKLFF; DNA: TGTGCCAGCAGCGTAGATGGAGAGGGCTTTAATGAAAAACTGTTTTTT